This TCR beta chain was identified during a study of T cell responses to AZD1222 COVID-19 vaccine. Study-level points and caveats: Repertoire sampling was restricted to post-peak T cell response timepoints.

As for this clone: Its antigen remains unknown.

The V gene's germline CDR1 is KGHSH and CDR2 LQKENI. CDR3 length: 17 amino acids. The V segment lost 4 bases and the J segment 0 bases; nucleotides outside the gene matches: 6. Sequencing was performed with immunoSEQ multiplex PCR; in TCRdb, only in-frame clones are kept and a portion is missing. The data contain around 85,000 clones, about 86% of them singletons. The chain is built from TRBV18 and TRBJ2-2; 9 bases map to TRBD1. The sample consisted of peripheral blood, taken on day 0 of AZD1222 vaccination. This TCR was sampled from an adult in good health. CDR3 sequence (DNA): TGTGCCAGCTCACGGACCGGGACAGGGACGAACACCGGGGAGCTGTTTTTT. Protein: CASSRTGTGTNTGELFF.